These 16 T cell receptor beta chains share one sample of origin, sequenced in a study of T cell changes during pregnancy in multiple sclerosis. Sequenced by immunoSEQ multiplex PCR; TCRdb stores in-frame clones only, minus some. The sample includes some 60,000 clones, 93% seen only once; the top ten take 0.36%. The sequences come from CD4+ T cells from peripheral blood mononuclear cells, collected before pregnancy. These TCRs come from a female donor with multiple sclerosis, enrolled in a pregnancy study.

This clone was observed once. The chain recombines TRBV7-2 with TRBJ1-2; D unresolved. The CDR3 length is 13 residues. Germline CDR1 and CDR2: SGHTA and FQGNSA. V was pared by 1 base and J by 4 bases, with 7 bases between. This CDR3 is CASSLGPGYGYTF. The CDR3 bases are TGTGCCAGCAGCTTAGGGCCAGGCTATGGCTACACCTTC. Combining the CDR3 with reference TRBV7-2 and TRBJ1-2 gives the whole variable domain GAGVSQSPSNKVTEKGKDVELRCDPISGHTALYWYRQSLGQGLEFLIYFQGNSAPDKSGLPSDRFSAERTGGSVSTLTIQRTQQEDSAVYLCASSLGPGYGYTFGSGTRLTVV.

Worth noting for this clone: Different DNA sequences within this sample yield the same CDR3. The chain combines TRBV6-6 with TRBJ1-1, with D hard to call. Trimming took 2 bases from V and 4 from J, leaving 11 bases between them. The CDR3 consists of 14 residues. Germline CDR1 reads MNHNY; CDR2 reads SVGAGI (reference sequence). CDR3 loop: CASSYTVSGTEAFF. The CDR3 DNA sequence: TGTGCCAGCAGTTACACAGTGTCTGGCACTGAAGCTTTCTTT.

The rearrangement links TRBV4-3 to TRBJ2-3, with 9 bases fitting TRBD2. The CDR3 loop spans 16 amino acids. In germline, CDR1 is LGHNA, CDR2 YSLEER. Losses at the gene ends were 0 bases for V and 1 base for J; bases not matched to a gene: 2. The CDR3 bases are TGCGCCAGCAGCCAAGAACCTAGCGGGGGCACAGATACGCAGTATTTT. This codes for CASSQEPSGGTDTQYF.

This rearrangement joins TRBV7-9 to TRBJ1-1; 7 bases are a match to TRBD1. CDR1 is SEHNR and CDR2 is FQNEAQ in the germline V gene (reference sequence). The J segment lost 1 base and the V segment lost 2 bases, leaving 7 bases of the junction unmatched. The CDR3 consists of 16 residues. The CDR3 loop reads CASSLYTGTENTEAFF. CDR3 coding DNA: TGTGCCAGCAGCTTATACACCGGGACAGAGAACACTGAAGCTTTCTTT.

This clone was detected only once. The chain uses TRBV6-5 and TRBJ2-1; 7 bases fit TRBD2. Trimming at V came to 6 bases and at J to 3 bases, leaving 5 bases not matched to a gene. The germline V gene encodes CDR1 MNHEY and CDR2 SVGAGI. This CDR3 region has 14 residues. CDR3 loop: CASSRGSSYNEQFF. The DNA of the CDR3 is TGTGCCAGCAGCCGCGGGAGTAGCTACAATGAGCAGTTCTTC.

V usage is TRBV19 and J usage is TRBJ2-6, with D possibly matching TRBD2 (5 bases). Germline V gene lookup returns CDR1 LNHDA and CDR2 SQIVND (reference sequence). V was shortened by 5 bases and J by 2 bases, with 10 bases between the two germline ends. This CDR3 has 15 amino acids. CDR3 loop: CASSALEAGANVLTF. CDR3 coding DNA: TGTGCCAGTAGTGCCCTGGAGGCTGGGGCCAACGTCCTGACTTTC.

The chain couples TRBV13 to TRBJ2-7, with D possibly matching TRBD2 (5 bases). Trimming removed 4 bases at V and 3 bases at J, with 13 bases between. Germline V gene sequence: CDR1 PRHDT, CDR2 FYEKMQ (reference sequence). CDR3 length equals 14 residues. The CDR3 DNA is TGTGCCAGCAGCTCTCGGGGTGCGGACTACGAGCAGTACTTC. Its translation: CASSSRGADYEQYF.

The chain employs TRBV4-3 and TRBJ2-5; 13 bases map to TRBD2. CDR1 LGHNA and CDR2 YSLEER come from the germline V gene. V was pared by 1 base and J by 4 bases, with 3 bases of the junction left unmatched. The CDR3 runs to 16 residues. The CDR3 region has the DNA TGCGCCAGCAGCCAAGGGACTAGCGGGAGTAGAGAGACCCAGTACTTC. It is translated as CASSQGTSGSRETQYF.

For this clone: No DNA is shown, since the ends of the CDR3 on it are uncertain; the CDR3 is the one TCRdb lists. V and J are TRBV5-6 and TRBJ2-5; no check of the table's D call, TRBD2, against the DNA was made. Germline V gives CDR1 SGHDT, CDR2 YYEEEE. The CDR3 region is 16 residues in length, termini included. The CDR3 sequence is CASSSSGLTLQETQYF.

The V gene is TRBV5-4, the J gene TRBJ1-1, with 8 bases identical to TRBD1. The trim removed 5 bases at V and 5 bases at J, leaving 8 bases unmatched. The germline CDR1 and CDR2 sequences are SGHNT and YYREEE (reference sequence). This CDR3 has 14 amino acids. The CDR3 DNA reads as TGTGCCAGCAGGACACAGGGGGATACGACTGAAGCTTTCTTT. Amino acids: CASRTQGDTTEAFF.

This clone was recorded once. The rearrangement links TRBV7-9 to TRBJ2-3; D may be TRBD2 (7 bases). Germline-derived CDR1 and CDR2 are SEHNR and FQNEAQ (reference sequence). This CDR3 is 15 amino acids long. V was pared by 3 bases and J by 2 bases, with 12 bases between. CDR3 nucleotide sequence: TGTGCCAGCAGCTTCTCCGCGGGGGCCACAGATACGCAGTATTTT. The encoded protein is CASSFSAGATDTQYF.

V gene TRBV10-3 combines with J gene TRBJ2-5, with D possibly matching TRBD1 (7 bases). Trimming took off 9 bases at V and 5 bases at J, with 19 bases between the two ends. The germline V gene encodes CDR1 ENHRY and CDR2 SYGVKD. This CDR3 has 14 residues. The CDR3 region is CAMSGGRSGETQYF. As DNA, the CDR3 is TGTGCCATGTCAGGGGGGCGTTCGGGGGAGACCCAGTACTTC.

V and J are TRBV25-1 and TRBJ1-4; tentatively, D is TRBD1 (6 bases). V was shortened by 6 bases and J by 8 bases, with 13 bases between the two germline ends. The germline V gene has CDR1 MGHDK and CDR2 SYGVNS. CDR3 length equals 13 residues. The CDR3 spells CASSQGSREKLFF. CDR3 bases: TGTGCCAGCAGCCAGGGGAGTCGGGAAAAACTGTTTTTT.

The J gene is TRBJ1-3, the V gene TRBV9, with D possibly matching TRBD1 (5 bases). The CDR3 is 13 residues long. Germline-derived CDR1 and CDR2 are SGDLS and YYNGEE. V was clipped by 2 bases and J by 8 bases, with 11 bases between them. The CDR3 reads CASSVGGEDTIYF. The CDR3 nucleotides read TGTGCCAGCAGCGTGGGAGGGGAAGACACCATATATTTT.

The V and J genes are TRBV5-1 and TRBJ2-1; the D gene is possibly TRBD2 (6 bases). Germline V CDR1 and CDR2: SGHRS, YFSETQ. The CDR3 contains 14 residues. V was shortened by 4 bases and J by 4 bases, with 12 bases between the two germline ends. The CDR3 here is CASSPGTLYNEQFF. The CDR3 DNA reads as TGCGCCAGCAGCCCCGGGACTCTTTACAATGAGCAGTTCTTC.

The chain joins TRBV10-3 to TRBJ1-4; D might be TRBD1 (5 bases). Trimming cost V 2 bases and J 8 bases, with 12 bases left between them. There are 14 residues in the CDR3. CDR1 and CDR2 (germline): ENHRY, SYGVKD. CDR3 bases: TGTGCCATCAGTGAGGACGGGGGGGACGAAAAACTGTTTTTT. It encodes CAISEDGGDEKLFF.